A single sample gave rise to the 19 T cell receptor beta chains below, sequenced in a study of blood T cell repertoires in COVID-19. TCRdb's table, derived via immunoSEQ multiplex PCR, lists solely in-frame clones and lacks some. This table has about 64,000 clones, approximately 90% appearing once. Sequencing was performed on peripheral blood. The origin of the receptors is an elderly woman with active COVID-19.

The chain uses TRBV19 and TRBJ1-2; D remains unclear. This CDR3 has 13 amino acids. Germline V gene sequence: CDR1 LNHDA, CDR2 SQIVND (reference sequence). The germline V and J ends were trimmed by 1 base and 7 bases, with 10 bases remaining between them. The CDR3 sequence: CASSIGKAVGYTF. For the CDR3, the DNA is TGTGCCAGTAGTATAGGTAAAGCGGTTGGCTACACCTTC.

The V and J genes are TRBV5-1 and TRBJ1-3, with D maybe TRBD1 (6 bases). With 0 bases removed from V and 4 bases from J, the gap between germline ends came to 11 bases. Germline CDR1 SGHRS, CDR2 YFSETQ. There are 15 residues in the CDR3. The CDR3 nucleotides read TGCGCCAGCAGCTTGGTAGCGGGACACGGAAACACCATATATTTT. Translated: CASSLVAGHGNTIYF.

CDR3 region: CATSDPGSGNTIYF. The CDR3 DNA reads TGTGCCACCAGTGATCCAGGGTCTGGAAACACCATATATTTT. The chain combines TRBV24-1 with TRBJ1-3, with D perhaps TRBD1 (5 bases). Trimming stripped 3 bases from V and 1 base from J, with 6 bases between. This CDR3 is 14 amino acids long. Looked up from germline, CDR1 is KGHDR and CDR2 is SFDVKD.

In DNA, the CDR3 is TGCGCCAGCAGCTTGGGGTGGGACAGGGGAGTTGGCACTGAAGCTTTCTTT. This translates into CASSLGWDRGVGTEAFF. The chain joins TRBV5-1 to TRBJ1-1, with 10 bases that match TRBD1. There are 17 residues in the CDR3. V shed 0 bases and J 4 bases; nucleotides not matched to a gene: 9. Germline CDR1 SGHRS, CDR2 YFSETQ.

V is TRBV19 and J is TRBJ1-1; D not certain. Germline lookup yields CDR1 LNHDA and CDR2 SQIVND (reference sequence). V lost 3 bases, J lost 1 base, and 6 bases lay in between. The CDR3 extends over 13 amino acids. The CDR3 bases are TGTGCCAGTAGTATCGCACAGAACACTGAAGCTTTCTTT. This encodes CASSIAQNTEAFF.

V and J are TRBV10-3 and TRBJ2-1; D is ambiguous. There are 11 residues in the CDR3. V was trimmed by 4 bases and J by 9 bases, leaving 7 bases between them. Per germline, CDR1 ENHRY and CDR2 SYGVKD. CDR3 bases: TGTGCCATCAGTGGGCTCGCTGAGCAGTTCTTC. Amino acid sequence: CAISGLAEQFF.

V gene TRBV19 combines with J gene TRBJ1-4; TRBD1 matches at 7 bases. Germline V gives CDR1 LNHDA, CDR2 SQIVND (reference sequence). V was pared by 10 bases and J by 3 bases, with 5 bases of the junction left unmatched. The CDR3 contains 13 residues. CDR3 nucleotides: TGTGCCACCCGCGGGACAGCTAATGAAAAACTGTTTTTT. Its translation: CATRGTANEKLFF.

This chain connects TRBV23-1 to TRBJ1-6; D possibly corresponds to TRBD1 (6 bases). TRBV23-1 is treated as an ORF (open reading frame) with a function not yet certain. Trimming stripped 11 bases from V and 1 base from J, with 18 bases between. The CDR3 is 16 amino acids. Here the CDR3 reads CAAHRESRSYNSPLHF. The CDR3 DNA is TGCGCCGCCCACAGGGAAAGTCGGTCCTATAATTCACCCCTCCACTTT.

This chain connects TRBV24-1 to TRBJ2-1; 12 nucleotides match TRBD1. Germline CDR1 and CDR2: KGHDR and SFDVKD. V was pared by 3 bases and J by 6 bases, with 8 bases of the junction left unmatched. This CDR3 is built from 17 residues. This CDR3 is CATSDPPGTGGGNEQFF. In DNA, the CDR3 is TGTGCCACCAGTGATCCCCCTGGGACAGGGGGCGGCAATGAGCAGTTCTTC.

The chain couples TRBV7-9 to TRBJ1-4; no reliable D call. Germline V gene sequence: CDR1 SEHNR, CDR2 FQNEAQ (reference sequence). The V end lost 3 bases, the J end lost 4 bases, and 9 bases lay between the germline ends. This CDR3 has 14 amino acids. The CDR3 DNA is TGTGCCAGCAGCTTGAGTTCCGATAATGAAAAACTGTTTTTT. Translating gives CASSLSSDNEKLFF.

The rearrangement uses TRBV18 and TRBJ1-3; D is perhaps TRBD1 (5 bases). CDR1 KGHSH and CDR2 LQKENI come from the germline V gene. This CDR3 contains 16 residues. V dropped 3 bases and J dropped 3 bases, with 15 bases sitting between them. This CDR3 is CASSPRRGADGNTIYF. The CDR3 DNA is TGTGCCAGCTCACCCAGGAGGGGCGCGGATGGAAACACCATATATTTT.

This chain connects TRBV4-2 to TRBJ1-2; D is unclear. CDR3 length: 16 amino acids. Trimming cost V 0 bases and J 4 bases, with 15 bases left between them. In germline, CDR1 is LGHNA, CDR2 YNFKEQ. CDR3 coding DNA: TGTGCCAGCAGCCAAGATCCGACGGCGGAGGGCTATGGCTACACCTTC. This codes for CASSQDPTAEGYGYTF.

This chain uses TRBV29-1 with TRBJ2-5; possibly TRBD2 for D (5 bases). Trimming took 0 bases from V and 5 from J, leaving 7 bases between them. The CDR3 is 12 amino acids. Per germline, CDR1 SQVTM and CDR2 ANQGSEA. This CDR3 reads CSVEDLAETQYF. The CDR3 nucleotides read TGCAGCGTTGAAGATTTAGCGGAGACCCAGTACTTC. Full variable domain (outside the CDR3, taken from reference TRBV29-1 and TRBJ2-5): SAVISQKPSRDICQRGTSLTIQCQVDSQVTMMFWYRQQPGQSLTLIATANQGSEATYESGFVIDKFPISRPNLTFSTLTVSNMSPEDSSIYLCSVEDLAETQYFGPGTRLLVL.

The gene calls are TRBV29-1 and TRBJ2-1; 11 bases align to TRBD1. Germline CDR1 is SQVTM and CDR2 is ANQGSEA. The CDR3 consists of 20 residues. J lost 1 base, V lost 2 bases, and 16 bases had no gene match. In DNA, the CDR3 is TGCAGCGTTGAATGGTTGGGGGACAGGGGGATTTTAGGGTCCTACAATGAGCAGTTCTTC. Protein product: CSVEWLGDRGILGSYNEQFF.

By share of the sample, this clone is medium-sized. The chain joins TRBV20-1 to TRBJ2-2; 8 positions agree with TRBD2. Germline V gene sequence: CDR1 DFQATT, CDR2 SNEGSKA (reference sequence). CDR3 length: 14 residues. The ends lost 3 bases at V and 4 bases at J; junction bases unmatched: 4. Here the CDR3 reads CSASREGLTGELFF. CDR3 bases: TGCAGTGCTAGTCGGGAGGGCCTCACCGGGGAGCTGTTTTTT.

As concerns this clone: Other DNA sequences within the sample encode an identical CDR3. The V call is TRBV7-8, the J call TRBJ2-2; D might be TRBD2 (5 bases). The CDR3 is 14 amino acids. The germline V gene has CDR1 SGHVS and CDR2 FQNEAQ. Trimming cost V 5 bases and J 2 bases, with 9 bases left between them. CDR3 DNA sequence: TGTGCCAGCAGCCGGACGGGAAACACCGGGGAGCTGTTTTTT. Translated, it gives CASSRTGNTGELFF.

This clone is a singleton in its sample. The chain recombines TRBV28 with TRBJ1-5, with 7 nucleotides matching TRBD1. The ends lost 5 bases at V and 4 bases at J; junction bases unmatched: 11. CDR1 is MDHEN, CDR2 SYDVKM, per germline. The CDR3 runs 16 residues. CDR3 sequence: CASSPNDRVRNQPQHF. CDR3 DNA: TGTGCCAGCAGTCCAAACGACAGGGTAAGGAATCAGCCCCAGCATTTT.

The chain employs TRBV5-6 and TRBJ1-2; no clear D. Germline CDR1 SGHDT, CDR2 YYEEEE. Trimming stripped 4 bases from V and 2 bases from J, with 9 bases between. This CDR3 spans 13 amino acids. The CDR3 is CASSPHINYGYTF. CDR3 nucleotide sequence: TGTGCCAGCAGCCCCCACATAAACTATGGCTACACCTTC.

The chain is built from TRBV5-1 and TRBJ1-4; TRBD1 might be the D (5 bases). The CDR3 runs 14 residues. In germline, CDR1 is SGHRS, CDR2 YFSETQ. With 5 bases removed from V and 3 bases from J, the gap between germline ends came to 11 bases. CDR3 sequence (DNA): TGCGCCAGCAGGCCGGGGGGTGCTAATGAAAAACTGTTTTTT. As protein: CASRPGGANEKLFF.